This T cell receptor (beta chain) was found in a study of persistence of HIV-infected CD4 T cells. About this clone itself: No antigen is known for it.

The libraries were made with immunoSEQ version 4 in survey mode. Sequenced by immunoSEQ multiplex PCR; TCRdb stores in-frame clones only, minus some. The sample contains about 7,000 clones, about four fifths of which appear only once. Cells were stimulated with CMV-infected fibroblast lysates at 10 ug/mL. CD4+ T cells upregulating both CD40 ligand and CD69 were sorted as responding cells. Germline CDR1 KGHSH, CDR2 LQKENI. The ends were cut back, 4 bases at V and 4 bases at J, with 14 bases in the middle. CDR3 length equals 15 residues. The sample in question was CD4+ T cells sorted from PBMCs after approximately 19-hour stimulation, obtained from a patient who received antiretroviral therapy. The TCR comes from an adult woman with HIV who was CMV-seropositive. The chain employs TRBV18 and TRBJ2-4; TRBD2 might be the D (6 bases). The CDR3 region is CASSLNPGEKNIQYF. In nucleotides, the CDR3 is TGTGCCAGCTCACTCAACCCGGGAGAGAAAAACATTCAGTACTTC. Looking up the rest from reference TRBV18 and TRBJ2-4 gives the full variable domain: NAGVMQNPRHLVRRRGQEARLRCSPMKGHSHVYWYRQLPEEGLKFMVYLQKENIIDESGMPKERFSAEFPKEGPSILRIQQVVRGDSAAYFCASSLNPGEKNIQYFGAGTRLSVL.